This T cell receptor beta chain appears in the sequencing data of a study of cytomegalovirus exposure and HLA in healthy donors (dated by TCRdb to the late 2010s). Study-wide context: According to an earlier analysis of 587 of the donors, about 179 million T cells yielded 117 million unique TCR beta sequences and about 300 Gb of sequence data. Approximately 300 gigabases of sequencing data and around 90 million unique TCR sequences made up an early release that covered approximately 700 HLA-typed donors. Of the approximately 400 genotyped donors, about 80% fell in the genetic ancestry cluster associated with self-reported Caucasian donors. The study was designed to test whether signatures of past pathogen exposure could be identified by cataloging public T cell receptors. The study profiled the T cell repertoires of around 700 subjects by immunosequencing and related them to cytomegalovirus serostatus. A separate validation cohort of 100 to 150 different subjects was used in addition to the roughly 640-subject first cohort. The study combined high-throughput TCR immunosequencing, statistical association of individual TCRs with disease status, and machine learning to predict cytomegalovirus infection status. To study patterns of TCR occurrence, a later analysis re-analyzed previously published TCR beta repertoires from several hundred donors and added high-resolution HLA genotyping. The later analysis used no new phenotypic data to find candidate immune exposures, relying instead on TCR beta sequences and their occurrence across donors. An earlier analysis of approximately 580 of the donors used high-throughput TCR beta sequencing to judge whether each TCR beta V gene segment behaved as functional or pseudogenic. Alongside the repertoire data, information on donor age, sex, ethnicity and CMV serostatus was compiled. In a later genetic analysis, genome-wide SNP genotypes for about three fifths of the roughly 670 donors were used, and that subset was treated as a discovery cohort. Every discovery cohort repertoire had been produced on one sequencing platform. HLA typing covered class I and class II loci at four-digit resolution. Typing coverage varied by locus: roughly 629-640 donors for A, B, C, DRB1 and DQB1; approximately 520 for DQA1; more than 600 for DPA1; around 450 for DPB1. About five DR-DQ haplotypes were treated as single units for association and clustering because of strong linkage in the cohort. Across around 400 genotyped donors of the cohort, an average of about 240,000 unique TCR beta nucleotide sequences per donor were sequenced, and 15% to 20% of those sequences were non-productive. The research as a whole found: Cytomegalovirus status was reported to be diagnosed by the classifier with high specificity and sensitivity in both the original and validation cohorts. In a later genetic analysis, a missense DCLRE1C variant was associated with V-gene and J-gene trimming of TCR beta chains, and the association was replicated in an independent cohort. When HLA alleles, especially DR and DQ, strongly co-occurred, attributing TCR associations to individual alleles was difficult. Most CMV-associated TCR beta chains appeared to be HLA-restricted in a later analysis, and the HLA associations seemed to be driven largely by CMV exposure. Specific HLA alleles were associated with 15,000 to 20,000 TCR beta sequences at a false discovery rate of 0.05 in a later analysis. Only TCR beta chains were sequenced in this cohort, and the absence of alpha or paired-chain data limited detectable features. The 87-base-pair reads could not distinguish some IMGT-functional V segments, including TRBV6-2 and TRBV6-3, so those segments were excluded. A later genetic analysis reported fewer N-insertions in productive TCRs among donors in an Asian-associated ancestry cluster than the roughly 650-donor mean. A later analysis reported that several top co-occurrence clusters appeared linked to parvovirus B19, influenza, CMV and Epstein-Barr virus. While some public TCRs were present in many individuals, most TCR sequences turned up only very rarely across donors. A further reported finding was that TCR beta sequences accurately predicted the HLA-A and HLA-B alleles for most subjects in the first cohort. In a later analysis, HLA-associated TCR beta chains were found to be more clonally expanded and to have lower generation probabilities than equally common non-associated chains. Because some donors lacked HLA typing at each locus, the association tests relied only on the typed subset. For the cohort, immune exposure information was limited to CMV serostatus. An earlier analysis of around 600 of the donors showed that most TCR beta V segments appeared in productive rearrangements either about 90% or about 30% of the time, which broadly matched IMGT annotations. A few of the identified cytomegalovirus-associated TCR beta chains were confirmed in vitro to be specific for cytomegalovirus antigens. Sequencing depth was assumed to be roughly uniform across donors in the presence/absence analyses, though that assumption may not hold. A cluster of highly shared sequence variants was judged likely to be a technical artifact of the sequencing pipeline. Linkage disequilibrium might explain the correlated functional status among segregating V segments, but an unknown experimental factor could not be excluded. It was suggested by the authors that the approach could potentially be generalized to other disease states and immunological phenotypes. Because counts were too low, approximately 15 rarely observed V segments, including chromosome 9 orphons, were excluded from the earlier analysis of roughly 580 of the donors. In the study, 150 to 200 TCR beta chains were listed as associated with cytomegalovirus. According to a later analysis, TCR association rates differed among HLA loci, with DRB1 alleles showing the most associated TCRs and HLA-C alleles showing the fewest.

In the germline V gene, CDR1 corresponds to KGHSH and CDR2 to LQKENI. Spanning cysteine to phenylalanine, the CDR3 consists of 15 amino acids. Just CDR3 DNA is preserved here, 45 bases in frame from base 1. V drops 3 bases and J drops 3 bases, leaving 12 bases in between. Worth noting for this clone: Its antigen remains undetermined. The sample holds no much larger clone one base away, and base qualities are not on file.

Library construction relied on the immunoSEQ multiplex PCR assay. For the multiplex PCR, a mixture combining 60 forward primers for TCR Vbeta segments and 13 reverse primers for TCR Jbeta segments was used. The CDR3 region of rearranged TCR beta genes was amplified from genomic DNA with a multiplex PCR assay. The amplified TCR beta libraries were sequenced on the Illumina HiSeq System as 87-base-pair reads. Under the source paper's analysis protocol: A later analysis tallied around 80 million unique TCR beta chains across the 700 or so repertoires, and some 10 million of those chains were shared by two or more donors. Raw reads were error-corrected and collapsed into unique sequences with a nearest-neighbor algorithm that merged closely related sequences to remove PCR and sequencing errors. V, D and J gene segments were assigned by aligning CDR3 sequences to IMGT reference sequences. For a sequence to be retained, a match of at least six nucleotides to both a V gene segment and a J gene segment was required. Rearrangements were called productive when the CDR3 lacked stop codons and stayed in frame with V and J; all others were non-productive. Following IMGT convention, CDR3 was defined as the stretch from the second conserved V-encoded cysteine up to the conserved J-encoded phenylalanine. In an earlier analysis of around 600 of the donors, sequences lacking an unambiguous match to a single V gene segment were excluded. In an earlier analysis of 450 to 700 of the donors, V segments were called functional above 56.7% productive rearrangements and were called segregating when the between-donor standard deviation exceeded 5%. To diagnose cytomegalovirus status from the catalog of TCR beta chain sequences, a statistical classification framework was built. In a later analysis, TCR nucleotide sequences were compared against IMGT/GENE-DB human TR gene sequences so that V and J genes could be assigned. The TCRdist pipeline was used in a later analysis to assign CDR3 sequences and most-parsimonious VDJ recombination scenarios. In a later analysis, each TCR beta chain was defined by its CDR3 amino acid sequence together with its V-gene family, and reads without a unique V-gene family were excluded. In a later analysis, nearly 600 highly shared, low-generation-probability nucleotide sequences were removed to address suspected cross-contamination and a sequencing artifact. In a later analysis, a clonal expansion index for each public chain was calculated from normalized within-repertoire ranks of inferred template counts. In a later analysis, generation probabilities were computed with a VDJ recombination model fitted to out-of-frame rearrangements, and the resulting probabilities were checked against IGoR. In a later analysis, TCR-TCR, TCR-HLA and TCR-CMV co-occurrence was scored with hypergeometric tests, and a repertoire-size bias correction was applied to TCR pairs. In a later analysis, false discovery rates were estimated by permuting HLA or CMV assignments 20 times. A later analysis grouped co-occurring TCRs with DBSCAN, adding TCRdist sequence similarity when clustering within HLA-allele-positive subsets. Co-occurrence clustering excluded repertoires with fewer than 30,000 or more than 120,000 public chains, plus five with anomalous nucleotide sharing. The clones in this table, taken by TCRdb from immuneACCESS, are in-frame only. Not every clone is retained; where verified, under half of the shortfall comes from an unresolved V gene, and the cause of the rest is unknown. From that table come the V and J calls and clone size; the DNA was used to work out D and trimming. For this sample there are under 150,000 clones; around 72% appear just once. Of the sample, about 1.7% falls within the top ten clones.

The cohort comprised 666 healthy bone marrow donors. At the time of sampling, all cohort members were nominally healthy, though unrecorded immune exposures were likely present. The donor was CMV seronegative and belonged to the group of under 400 seronegative cohort members. Each donor provided a peripheral blood sample, and peripheral blood mononuclear cells were used for TCR beta sequencing. Genomic DNA extraction from the blood cell samples was performed with the Qiagen DNeasy Blood Extraction Kit. In this chain, TRBV18 is recombined with TRBJ1-5, with the identity of the D gene unclear. The specimen sequenced was PBMCs. The TCR comes from a woman in her 40s in good health and CMV-seronegative. The CDR3 protein sequence reads: CASSPIRAHNQPQHF. The nucleotide sequence is given as TGTGCCAGCTCACCCATTAGAGCCCACAATCAGCCCCAGCATTTT.